Listed here are 27 T cell receptor beta chains from one sample, sequenced in a study of beta chain features in type 1 diabetes. General observations from the study: TCRB CDR3s were moderately but significantly shorter in Type 1 diabetes patients in all four CD4+ subsets.

The antigens for these receptors are not known. Expressed TCRB transcripts were sequenced because the entire RNA isolate underwent reverse transcription. The data were produced by immunoSEQ multiplex PCR, yet TCRdb's version contains in-frame clones alone and is incomplete. The repertoire holds around 170,000 clones, 9% seen once, with about 0.75% in the top ten. Sequencing was performed on central memory CD4+ T cells from blood. These receptors all stem from a woman aged 30 to 39 with type 1 diabetes.

This clone was seen more than once but under ten times. The rearrangement joins TRBV18 to TRBJ2-7, with TRBD2 as a possible D gene (5 bases). V was cut by 3 bases and J by 5 bases, with 14 bases left in between. The CDR3 spans 14 residues. Germline V gene data show CDR1 as KGHSH and CDR2 as LQKENI. CDR3 protein: CASSPSGGSNEQYF. Here the CDR3 DNA reads TGTGCCAGCTCACCTTCTGGAGGTTCCAACGAGCAGTACTTC.

This clone was detected only a few times. The gene calls are TRBV27 and TRBJ2-7, with 9 nucleotides matching TRBD2. The length of the CDR3 is 13 residues. J was trimmed by 3 bases and V by 6 bases; bases with no gene match: 3. Germline V gives CDR1 MNHEY, CDR2 SMNVEV (reference sequence). In DNA, the CDR3 is TGTGCCAGCAGAGCGGGAGGAGGCTACGAGCAGTACTTC. Translating gives CASRAGGGYEQYF.

The genes are TRBV6-1 and TRBJ1-1; TRBD1 might be the D (5 bases). This CDR3 comprises 13 residues. CDR1 MNHNS and CDR2 SASEGT come from the germline V gene. V was pared by 6 bases and J by 2 bases, with 10 bases between. The CDR3: CASRLQGNTEAFF. The CDR3 DNA is TGTGCCAGCAGACTCCAGGGAAACACTGAAGCTTTCTTT.

V usage is TRBV25-1 and J usage is TRBJ2-7; 11 bases map to TRBD1. The germline V gene has CDR1 MGHDK and CDR2 SYGVNS. The CDR3 sequence is 16 residues long. V lost 3 bases to trimming and J lost 0 bases; unmatched junction nucleotides: 4. CDR3 residues: CASSDGTGGSSYEQYF. CDR3 DNA: TGTGCCAGCAGTGACGGGACAGGGGGGAGCTCCTACGAGCAGTACTTC.

The V and J genes are TRBV5-1 and TRBJ1-1, with 8 bases aligning to TRBD1. This CDR3 spans 14 amino acids. Germline CDR1 and CDR2: SGHRS and YFSETQ. The trim removed 3 bases at V and 4 bases at J, leaving 5 bases unmatched. CDR3 nucleotide sequence: TGCGCCAGCAGCTCTGGACAGGGAGTCACTGAAGCTTTCTTT. Translation gives CASSSGQGVTEAFF.

The genes are TRBV9 and TRBJ2-2; tentatively, D is TRBD2 (5 bases). Looked up from germline, CDR1 is SGDLS and CDR2 is YYNGEE. V lost 4 bases, J lost 3 bases, and 16 bases lay in between. The CDR3 extends over 16 amino acids. DNA for the CDR3: TGTGCCAGCAGCCCCCATTCTCGGGGTGACACCGGGGAGCTGTTTTTT. Residues: CASSPHSRGDTGELFF.

Regarding this clone: Distinct nucleotide sequences in the sample also encode this CDR3. The chain carries TRBV5-1 and TRBJ2-5, with TRBD1 matching over 8 bases. The V gene's germline CDR1 is SGHRS and CDR2 YFSETQ. V shed 4 bases and J 5 bases; nucleotides not matched to a gene: 4. The CDR3 spans 13 residues. Here the CDR3 reads CASSPGQGETQYF. The DNA for the CDR3 is TGCGCCAGCAGCCCCGGACAGGGTGAGACCCAGTACTTC.

The rearrangement joins TRBV18 to TRBJ1-5; D is unclear. The CDR3 has 14 amino acids. Germline V gene data show CDR1 as KGHSH and CDR2 as LQKENI. V shed 6 bases and J shed 11 bases, with 20 bases lying between them. CDR3 protein: CASSPRVGDVAQHF. CDR3 nucleotides: TGTGCCAGCTCTCCCCGGGTGGGTGATGTAGCCCAGCATTTT.

This clone was counted between two and nine times. This rearrangement joins TRBV7-9 to TRBJ2-7; D is ambiguous. Trimming took off 1 base at V and 3 bases at J, with 7 bases between the two ends. The CDR3 contains 13 residues. In germline, CDR1 is SEHNR, CDR2 FQNEAQ (reference sequence). The CDR3 region has the DNA TGTGCCAGCAGCTTAGAACGCTACTACGAGCAGTACTTC. It specifies CASSLERYYEQYF. The whole variable domain, remainder taken from reference TRBV7-9 and TRBJ2-7, is DTGVSQNPRHKITKRGQNVTFRCDPISEHNRLYWYRQTLGQGPEFLTYFQNEAQLEKSRLLSDRFSAERPKGSFSTLEIQRTEQGDSAMYLCASSLERYYEQYFGPGTRLTVT.

This chain links TRBV5-1 with TRBJ2-3; 16 bases align to TRBD2. This CDR3 spans 18 amino acids. Trimming removed 4 bases from V and 4 bases from J; junction bases left unmatched: 9. The germline CDR1 and CDR2 sequences are SGHRS and YFSETQ. The CDR3 nucleotides are TGCGCCAGCAGCACCGGGACTAGCGGGAGGGCAGTTGCAGATACGCAGTATTTT. The encoded protein is CASSTGTSGRAVADTQYF.

This clone was seen more than once but under ten times. The chain carries TRBV6-6 and TRBJ2-1; TRBD2 matches 8 bases. Trimming cost V 5 bases and J 9 bases; bases outside gene matches: 6. Germline CDR1 reads MNHNY; CDR2 reads SVGAGI (reference sequence). The CDR3 is 13 residues long. CDR3 residues: CASSPWTSREQFF. The CDR3 DNA reads as TGTGCCAGCAGTCCCTGGACTAGCCGTGAGCAGTTCTTC.

This clone was seen a handful of times. This sequence joins TRBV30 and TRBJ1-1, with unresolved D. Trimming took 4 bases from V and 7 from J, leaving 7 bases between them. Germline values: CDR1 GTSNPN, CDR2 SVGIG (reference sequence). CDR3 length equals 10 residues. CDR3 sequence reads: CAWITVEAFF. The CDR3 DNA is TGTGCCTGGATCACGGTTGAAGCTTTCTTT.

In this sample, this clone turned up a few times. V and J are TRBV5-1 and TRBJ2-7, with 7 bases that match TRBD1. Germline trimming cut 1 base from V and 6 bases from J; bases unmatched to any gene: 10. Per the germline V gene, CDR1 is SGHRS and CDR2 is YFSETQ. The CDR3 sequence is 15 residues long. CDR3 amino acids: CASSLSRDSMGEQYF. The DNA for the CDR3 is TGCGCCAGCAGCTTGTCCCGGGACAGTATGGGCGAGCAGTACTTC.

This clone was seen more than once but under ten times. The chain joins TRBV27 to TRBJ1-3; TRBD1 might be the D (5 bases). The V end lost 2 bases, the J end lost 4 bases, and 12 bases lay between the germline ends. Germline loops: CDR1 MNHEY, CDR2 SMNVEV (reference sequence). This CDR3 has 15 amino acids. CDR3 bases: TGTGCCAGCAGTTTAAGGGGCCTTGGGGGAAACACCATATATTTT. The encoded protein is CASSLRGLGGNTIYF.

This sequence joins TRBV6-5 and TRBJ2-1; D remains ambiguous. Germline values: CDR1 MNHEY, CDR2 SVGAGI. This CDR3 is built from 15 residues. Trimming took 6 bases from V and 0 from J, leaving 12 bases between them. CDR3 nucleotide sequence: TGTGCCAGCAGGTTGTCCCCAGGCTCCTACAATGAGCAGTTCTTC. Amino acids: CASRLSPGSYNEQFF.

CDR3: CASSINRDRRLNTEAFF. The CDR3 bases are TGTGCCAGCAGCATAAACCGGGACAGGCGATTGAACACTGAAGCTTTCTTT. This chain connects TRBV27 to TRBJ1-1; TRBD1 matches 8 bases. The V segment lost 6 bases and the J segment 0 bases; nucleotides outside the gene matches: 12. Looked up from germline, CDR1 is MNHEY and CDR2 is SMNVEV (reference sequence). CDR3 length: 17 amino acids.

The chain has TRBV5-4 and TRBJ2-1, with 12 bases that match TRBD2. The CDR3 has 17 amino acids. Trimming cost V 4 bases and J 6 bases; bases outside gene matches: 11. CDR1 and CDR2 from the germline V gene are SGHNT and YYREEE (reference sequence). CDR3 nucleotide sequence: TGTGCCAGCAGCCCACCCCTAGCGGGAGGGTTTGTCAATGAGCAGTTCTTC. Residues: CASSPPLAGGFVNEQFF.

This clone appeared a few times. The CDR3 nucleotides read TGTGCCAGTAGGGGCAGGGTGGTCAATGAGCAGTTCTTC. Protein: CASRGRVVNEQFF. The chain employs TRBV19 and TRBJ2-1, with D perhaps matching TRBD1 (5 bases). From germline, CDR1 is LNHDA and CDR2 SQIVND (reference sequence). Trimming stripped 6 bases from V and 6 bases from J, with 12 bases between. The length of the CDR3 is 13 residues.

In its sample, this clone was seen many times. The V gene is TRBV28, the J gene TRBJ2-1; no firm D call. The CDR3 has 11 amino acids. From germline, CDR1 is MDHEN and CDR2 SYDVKM. Deletions cut 4 bases from V and 12 bases from J, with 10 bases between. The CDR3 nucleotides read TGTGCCAGCAGTTCGACACGCTCGCAGTTCTTC. Translation gives CASSSTRSQFF.

This clone was seen a few times. The genes are TRBV19 and TRBJ2-7, with D maybe TRBD1 (6 bases). The CDR3 runs 13 residues. V was trimmed by 1 base and J by 5 bases, leaving 9 bases between them. Germline lookup yields CDR1 LNHDA and CDR2 SQIVND (reference sequence). The CDR3 DNA follows: TGTGCCAGTAGTATAGGACAGGACAACGAGCAGTACTTC. Translated, it gives CASSIGQDNEQYF.

In this sample, this clone turned up a few times. The chain couples TRBV11-2 to TRBJ1-1; 10 bases line up with TRBD1. CDR1 is SGHAT, CDR2 FQNNGV, per germline. The CDR3 consists of 16 residues. The V and J ends lost 3 bases and 3 bases, in that order; junction bases with no gene match: 7. DNA for the CDR3: TGTGCCAGCAGCTTCGGGTTGGACAGGGGGGACACTGAAGCTTTCTTT. Translating gives CASSFGLDRGDTEAFF.

This clone was observed a few times. This chain connects TRBV5-1 to TRBJ1-4, with D tentatively TRBD1 (5 bases). The CDR3 has 16 residues. In germline, CDR1 is SGHRS, CDR2 YFSETQ. V was cut by 0 bases and J by 7 bases, with 16 bases left in between. Here the CDR3 reads CASSLAGPSYGEKLFF. CDR3 DNA sequence: TGCGCCAGCAGCTTGGCAGGGCCCTCGTACGGTGAAAAACTGTTTTTT. Full variable domain (outside the CDR3, taken from reference TRBV5-1 and TRBJ1-4): KAGVTQTPRYLIKTRGQQVTLSCSPISGHRSVSWYQQTPGQGLQFLFEYFSETQRNKGNFPGRFSGRQFSNSRSEMNVSTLELGDSALYLCASSLAGPSYGEKLFFGSGTQLSVL.

This clone has only a few counts. The chain links TRBV27 to TRBJ2-1; D perhaps matches TRBD1 (6 bases). This CDR3 spans 14 amino acids. Germline V lookup: CDR1 MNHEY, CDR2 SMNVEV (reference sequence). Between the trimmed V and J ends, which lost 6 bases and 3 bases, there was a span of 12 bases. The CDR3 region has the DNA TGTGCCAGCAGAGTCCGGGACATCTACAATGAGCAGTTCTTC. This sequence encodes CASRVRDIYNEQFF.

This clone occurred a few times. The chain carries TRBV6-1 and TRBJ1-1; D possibly corresponds to TRBD1 (6 bases). Germline assignment: CDR1 MNHNS and CDR2 SASEGT. The CDR3 is made up of 15 amino acids. V was clipped by 6 bases and J by 0 bases, with 14 bases between them. The CDR3 region is CASRTRDTLNTEAFF. The CDR3 nucleotides read TGTGCCAGCAGAACTAGGGACACCTTGAACACTGAAGCTTTCTTT.

This chain links TRBV5-1 with TRBJ2-1, with TRBD2 identical over 10 bases. The CDR3 runs to 15 residues. Germline CDR1 reads SGHRS; CDR2 reads YFSETQ. The V segment lost 5 bases and the J segment 4 bases; nucleotides outside the gene matches: 6. The CDR3, as DNA: TGCGCCAGCAGTTCCCTAGCGGGAGAATACAATGAGCAGTTCTTC. Translated: CASSSLAGEYNEQFF. Full variable domain (remainder filled in from reference TRBV5-1 and TRBJ2-1): KAGVTQTPRYLIKTRGQQVTLSCSPISGHRSVSWYQQTPGQGLQFLFEYFSETQRNKGNFPGRFSGRQFSNSRSEMNVSTLELGDSALYLCASSSLAGEYNEQFFGPGTRLTVL.

The chain employs TRBV2 and TRBJ1-3; unclear D gene. Germline loops: CDR1 SNHLY, CDR2 FYNNEI. Trimming took off 9 bases at V and 0 bases at J, with 12 bases between the two ends. The CDR3 is 14 amino acids. CDR3 sequence: CARETSVSGNTIYF. The CDR3 coding sequence is TGTGCCAGGGAGACTAGCGTCTCTGGAAACACCATATATTTT.

The chain links TRBV4-1 to TRBJ2-1, with D perhaps TRBD2 (5 bases). CDR3 length: 15 amino acids. In germline, CDR1 is MGHRA, CDR2 YSYEKL. The V end was cut by 4 bases, the J end by 4 bases, with 14 bases between. For the CDR3, the DNA is TGCGCCAGCAGCCTTAGAGAGGGCCGGTACAATGAGCAGTTCTTC. Protein: CASSLREGRYNEQFF.